The text below deals with one TCR beta chain. This sample is part of a study of CD8+ T cells in alopecia areata. V was cut by 1 base and J by 7 bases, with 10 bases left in between. Germline values: CDR1 MGHRA, CDR2 YSYEKL. The CDR3 consists of 13 residues. Treatment described: oral pan-JAK inhibitor, 5-10 mg twice daily. It was cDNA, reverse transcribed from extracted RNA, that served as the sequencing template. Sequenced by immunoSEQ multiplex PCR; TCRdb stores in-frame clones only, minus some. This sample carries roughly 190,000 clones, roughly 66% of them seen once, and the ten largest clones take approximately 1%.

This chain joins TRBV4-1 and TRBJ1-2; D unclear. The clonotype comes from a human donor with alopecia areata. Sequenced material: CD4+ T cells sorted from blood, taken at week 24, from a patient treated with tofacitinib. The CDR3 sequence: CASSQGDRVGYTF. DNA of the CDR3: TGCGCCAGCAGCCAAGGGGATCGGGTTGGCTACACCTTC.